These 27 T cell receptor beta chains originate from one sample sequenced in a study of circulating CD8 cells and anti-PD-1 response in melanoma. TCR libraries were prepared from approximately 15 ng of total RNA with the QIAseq Immune Repertoire TCR panel. Each CDR3 protein is one row after TCRdb ran MiXCR on the reads. The repertoire holds some 1,200 distinct CDR3 sequences, roughly 6% seen once, with roughly 4.5% in the top ten. Sorting of live CD3+CD8+TCRalphabeta+ cells by PD-1 and/or TIGIT gave four subsets. The source was CD8+ T cells from PBMCs, collected at baseline or after one month of anti-PD-1 therapy (not recorded which). All receptors derive from a human donor with melanoma.

By share, this clonotype counts as medium-sized. This chain uses TRBV10-3 with TRBJ2-7; no firm D call. V was clipped by 3 bases and J by 2 bases, with 8 bases between them. CDR1 and CDR2 (germline): ENHRY, SYGVKD. This CDR3 contains 13 residues. The CDR3 nucleotides are TGTGCCATCAGTGACTACAGACCCTACGAGCAGTACTTC. It codes for CAISDYRPYEQYF.

This clonotype ranks as medium-sized (0.01 to 0.1%). V is TRBV28 and J is TRBJ2-5, with 8 nucleotides matching TRBD2. CDR1 is MDHEN, CDR2 SYDVKM, per germline. V dropped 5 bases and J dropped 4; count of bases not matched to a gene: 9. This CDR3 spans 15 amino acids. The CDR3 loop reads CASSHPGGSSETQYF. CDR3 bases: TGTGCCAGCAGTCACCCGGGGGGGAGTTCAGAGACCCAGTACTTC.

This clonotype is medium-sized. The chain carries TRBV20-1 and TRBJ2-6; 8 bases line up with TRBD1. The CDR3 spans 17 residues. Germline loops: CDR1 DFQATT, CDR2 SNEGSKA (reference sequence). The junction had 10 bases not matched to a gene; V was cut back by 4 bases and J by 2 bases. The CDR3 region has the DNA TGCAGTGCTACCCCGGAGGACAGGGAAACTGGGGCCAACGTCCTGACTTTC. It translates to CSATPEDRETGANVLTF.

In this sample, this clonotype is medium-sized. CDR3 residues: CASSLVERGGQETQYF. In DNA, the CDR3 is TGTGCCAGCAGCCTCGTGGAGCGGGGGGGCCAAGAGACCCAGTACTTC. This chain joins TRBV7-8 and TRBJ2-5; 10 bases are shared with TRBD2. The CDR3 length is 16 residues. In germline, CDR1 is SGHVS, CDR2 FQNEAQ. The V gene end was trimmed by 5 bases and the J gene end by 1 base; junction bases not matched to a gene: 7.

This clonotype is deemed medium-sized. The genes are TRBV27 and TRBJ1-1; no clear D gene. The ends were cut back, 0 bases at V and 1 base at J, with 6 bases in the middle. The CDR3 has 14 residues. Germline CDR1 and CDR2: MNHEY and SMNVEV (reference sequence). The CDR3 here is CASSLSFGNTEAFF. The DNA for the CDR3 is TGTGCCAGCAGTTTATCCTTTGGGAACACTGAAGCTTTCTTT.

By proportion, this clonotype is large. The gene calls are TRBV24-1 and TRBJ2-1, with TRBD1 matching over 9 bases. This CDR3 contains 16 residues. Germline V CDR1 and CDR2: KGHDR, SFDVKD. The V segment lost 7 bases and the J segment 4 bases; nucleotides outside the gene matches: 10. For the CDR3, the DNA is TGTGCCACCAGGAGCGGAGGGGACAGGGTATACAATGAGCAGTTCTTC. This gives the protein CATRSGGDRVYNEQFF.

By proportion, this clonotype is large. The V call is TRBV24-1, the J call TRBJ2-3; the D is unclear. Trimming removed 6 bases at V and 3 bases at J, with 12 bases between. CDR1 and CDR2 from the germline V gene are KGHDR and SFDVKD. There are 14 residues in the CDR3. CDR3 nucleotide sequence: TGTGCCACCAGTAAGGGTATAATGACAGATACGCAGTATTTT. As protein: CATSKGIMTDTQYF.

By sample fraction, this clonotype is medium-sized. The chain recombines TRBV20-1 with TRBJ2-1, with TRBD2 matching over 8 bases. The CDR3 runs 15 residues. Germline V lookup: CDR1 DFQATT, CDR2 SNEGSKA (reference sequence). After removal of 0 bases from V and 5 bases from J, the junction contained 6 bases not matched to a gene. The CDR3 spells CSARDPAGGHNEQFF. CDR3 in DNA: TGCAGTGCTAGAGATCCTGCGGGGGGCCACAATGAGCAGTTCTTC.

By proportion, this clonotype is medium-sized. The chain joins TRBV19 to TRBJ2-1; TRBD2 matches 11 bases. This CDR3 has 15 amino acids. Germline assignment: CDR1 LNHDA and CDR2 SQIVND (reference sequence). Unmatched junction bases numbered 2, after V lost 4 bases and J lost 3 bases. CDR3 amino acids: CASSRLAGLYNEQFF. CDR3 DNA sequence: TGTGCCAGTAGTAGACTAGCGGGGCTCTACAATGAGCAGTTCTTC.

Sample share makes this clonotype medium-sized. The V call is TRBV25-1, the J call TRBJ1-1; no reliable D call. The CDR3 spans 13 residues. V lost 7 bases and J lost 3, with 12 bases in between. Germline V CDR1 and CDR2: MGHDK, SYGVNS. CDR3 in DNA: TGTGCCAGCAAGTCCGAGGAGGACACTGAAGCTTTCTTT. Protein: CASKSEEDTEAFF.

For this clonotype: A clone one base away is much larger, so this may be a read error. This chain links TRBV12-5 with TRBJ2-1, with D possibly being TRBD1 or TRBD2 (5 bases each). Germline CDR1 and CDR2: LGHNT and FRNRAP. The CDR3 is made up of 12 amino acids. This CDR3 reads CASGTGTVEQSF. CDR3 in DNA: TGTGCTAGTGGAACCGGGACGGTGGAGCAGTCCTTC.

By proportion, this clonotype is large. CDR3 bases: TGTGCCAGCAGCTTAGAGTCTCGGGGTCGTGGCTACACCTTC. Amino acids: CASSLESRGRGYTF. V is TRBV7-2 and J is TRBJ1-2; D remains unclear. The CDR3 is 14 residues long. Germline V CDR1 and CDR2: SGHTA, FQGNSA. Trimming removed 1 base at V and 7 bases at J, with 13 bases between.

Comments on this clonotype: Given a much more abundant clone one base away, this may be a read error. J is TRBJ2-3 and V is TRBV4-2; D might be TRBD1 or TRBD2, each matching 5 bases. The CDR3 has 16 residues. The V gene's germline CDR1 is LGHNA and CDR2 YNFKEQ. CDR3 sequence reads: CASSPRARTFTGTQYF. The CDR3 coding sequence is TGTGCCAGCAGCCCGCGGGCACGGACTTTCACAGGTACGCAGTATTTT.

Judged by abundance, this clonotype is medium-sized. The genes are TRBV20-1 and TRBJ2-7; no reliable D call. The CDR3 is made up of 13 amino acids. Germline-derived CDR1 and CDR2 are DFQATT and SNEGSKA (reference sequence). The germline V and J ends were trimmed by 0 bases and 0 bases, with 6 bases remaining between them. The CDR3 DNA reads as TGCAGTGCTAGAGAGGGCGGCTCCTACGAGCAGTACTTC. Encoded protein: CSAREGGSYEQYF.

As to this clonotype: An end of the junction differs from the germline gene, which may be a read error. The chain uses TRBV29-1 and TRBJ2-5, with 8 nucleotides matching TRBD1. CDR3 length: 12 residues. CDR1 and CDR2 (germline): SQVTM, ANQGSEA. In DNA, the CDR3 is TGCGGCGTTGACGATGACAGGGGGACCCAGTACTTC. Translating it yields CGVDDDRGTQYF.

Within the sample, this clonotype is large. V and J are TRBV10-3 and TRBJ2-2; D is perhaps TRBD2 (5 bases). V was pared by 0 bases and J by 5 bases, with 7 bases between. This CDR3 region has 14 residues. Germline V gives CDR1 ENHRY, CDR2 SYGVKD. CDR3 loop: CAISESTGTGELFF. CDR3 nucleotides: TGTGCCATCAGTGAGTCTACGGGAACCGGGGAGCTGTTTTTT.

Within the sample, this clonotype is large. The chain combines TRBV20-1 with TRBJ2-7, with TRBD1 matching over 8 bases. V dropped 6 bases and J dropped 2; count of bases not matched to a gene: 9. CDR3 length: 14 residues. In germline, CDR1 is DFQATT, CDR2 SNEGSKA (reference sequence). CDR3 nucleotide sequence: TGCAGTGCGGAACCGGGACAGGTAACCTACGAGCAGTACTTC. Translation: CSAEPGQVTYEQYF.

By sample fraction, this clonotype is large. The genes are TRBV15 and TRBJ1-1; D uncertain. Looked up from germline, CDR1 is LNHNV and CDR2 is YYDKDF (reference sequence). This CDR3 spans 15 amino acids. V was trimmed by 4 bases and J by 4 bases, leaving 16 bases between them. The CDR3 bases are TGTGCCACCAGCAAAGGCAGGAACAGAGGCACTGAAGCTTTCTTT. It is translated as CATSKGRNRGTEAFF.

Within the sample, this clonotype is large. The chain carries TRBV27 and TRBJ2-3; 9 bases map to TRBD1. The CDR3 length is 15 residues. Trimming took 5 bases from V and 1 from J; bases not matched to a gene: 4. CDR1 and CDR2 from the germline V gene are MNHEY and SMNVEV (reference sequence). The CDR3 here is CASSVRQGGTDTQYF. CDR3 coding DNA: TGTGCCAGCAGTGTCCGACAGGGGGGCACAGATACGCAGTATTTT.

By frequency in the sample, this clonotype is large (0.1 to 1%). V usage is TRBV27 and J usage is TRBJ1-2; D not certain. Per the germline V gene, CDR1 is MNHEY and CDR2 is SMNVEV (reference sequence). The CDR3 is 15 amino acids. V was cut by 7 bases and J by 6 bases, with 21 bases left in between. Here the CDR3 DNA reads TGTGCCAGCACCCCAACCCCTCGAAGGGAGGATGGCTACACCTTC. Amino acid sequence: CASTPTPRREDGYTF.

By share, this clonotype counts as large. V is TRBV29-1 and J is TRBJ2-1; 8 bases line up with TRBD2. With 3 bases clipped from V and 7 bases from J, the junction kept 2 bases outside the gene matches. Germline V gene data show CDR1 as SQVTM and CDR2 as ANQGSEA. The CDR3 covers 12 residues. In nucleotides, the CDR3 is TGCAGCGTTGAGGGACTAGAAAATGAGCAGTTCTTC. This gives the protein CSVEGLENEQFF.

This clonotype was seen a few times. Since a much larger clone is just one base distant, this may be a read error. The chain has TRBV11-2 and TRBJ2-7; a possible D gene is TRBD1 (5 bases). There are 14 residues in the CDR3. V lost 5 bases, J lost 6 bases, and 17 bases lay in between. CDR1 is SGHAT and CDR2 is FQNNGV in the germline V gene. CDR3 bases: TGTGCCAGCAGCCACGCCCGGGCAGGGCGCGAGCAGTACTTC. It codes for CASSHARAGREQYF.

Within the sample, this clonotype is medium-sized. The CDR3 DNA reads TGTGCCAGCAGCCCGCGGGCACGGACTTTCACAGATACGCAGTATTTT. It yields the protein CASSPRARTFTDTQYF. The rearrangement links TRBV4-2 to TRBJ2-3; D possibly corresponds to TRBD2 (5 bases). The CDR3 loop spans 16 amino acids. The V gene lost 4 bases and the J gene lost 2 bases, with 16 bases spanning the gap. CDR1 and CDR2 from the germline V gene are LGHNA and YNFKEQ.

In its sample, this clonotype is medium-sized (0.01 to 0.1%). The chain links TRBV19 to TRBJ1-5; weak D call: TRBD1 (6 bases). From germline, CDR1 is LNHDA and CDR2 SQIVND (reference sequence). With 2 bases removed from V and 9 bases from J, the gap between germline ends came to 26 bases. This CDR3 spans 18 amino acids. The CDR3 sequence: CASSISGYRDPLPWPQHF. Written as DNA, the CDR3 is TGTGCCAGTAGTATAAGTGGATACAGGGATCCCCTCCCATGGCCCCAGCATTTT.

This clonotype is labeled as large. V gene TRBV7-3 combines with J gene TRBJ2-1, with 9 bases identical to TRBD1. The germline gives CDR1 SGHTA, CDR2 FQGTGA. The CDR3 length is 15 residues. V gave up 5 bases and J gave up 3 bases; unmatched junction bases: 5. CDR3 sequence: CASSPGQGLYNEQFF. In nucleotides, the CDR3 is TGTGCCAGCAGCCCGGGACAGGGACTCTACAATGAGCAGTTCTTC.

This clonotype qualifies as large. The genes are TRBV19 and TRBJ2-1, with 9 bases matching TRBD1. The germline CDR1 and CDR2 sequences are LNHDA and SQIVND (reference sequence). The trim removed 3 bases at V and 12 bases at J, leaving 6 bases unmatched. This CDR3 is built from 13 residues. This CDR3 is CASSIGQGQGQFF. The CDR3, as DNA: TGTGCCAGTAGTATTGGTCAGGGACAGGGGCAGTTCTTC. Full variable domain (remainder filled in from reference TRBV19 and TRBJ2-1): DGGITQSPKYLFRKEGQNVTLSCEQNLNHDAMYWYRQDPGQGLRLIYYSQIVNDFQKGDIAEGYSVSREKKESFPLTVTSAQKNPTAFYLCASSIGQGQGQFFGPGTRLTVL.

This clonotype is medium-sized (0.01 to 0.1%) in the sample. The chain recombines TRBV19 with TRBJ1-1, with D maybe TRBD1 (5 bases). Germline values: CDR1 LNHDA, CDR2 SQIVND (reference sequence). Trimming took off 8 bases at V and 0 bases at J, with 10 bases between the two ends. CDR3 length: 13 amino acids. CDR3 sequence: CASGTPMNTEAFF. CDR3 in DNA: TGTGCCAGTGGGACCCCTATGAACACTGAAGCTTTCTTT.